This T cell receptor (beta chain) originates from a study of T cell responses to AZD1222 COVID-19 vaccine. Study results and caveats: Spike as a whole was targeted by vaccine-associated CD4 TCRs, dominant at 160-218 and 743-854. The sample set comprised mostly white British donors with more females, and clonal diversity was possibly underestimated.

Sequencing used immunoSEQ multiplex PCR; TCRdb keeps in-frame clones, though not all of them. This sample has 100,000 to 150,000 clones, with 80% to 90% found just once. As for this clone: No antigen is known for it.

V trimming: 5 bases; J trimming: 1 base; junction bases outside the gene matches: 7. The germline gives CDR1 SGHTA, CDR2 FQGNSA. The CDR3 spans 15 residues. Sequences were derived from peripheral blood, sampled on day 0 of AZD1222 vaccination. The receptor comes from an adult in good health. This chain connects TRBV7-2 to TRBJ1-2, with TRBD1 matching over 7 bases. The CDR3 loop is CASSPGQKINYGYTF. The CDR3 nucleotides read TGTGCCAGCAGCCCGGGACAGAAAATTAACTATGGCTACACCTTC.